What follows are 8 T cell receptor beta chains derived from one specimen sequenced in a study of blood T cells in healthy people across ages. Through a sample-barcoded 5' primer and a J-beta primer mix, a second PCR was run for roughly 6 to 11 cycles. TCRdb re-analysed the 5' RACE reads in MiXCR, keeping a single row per CDR3 protein. The table lists roughly 550,000 distinct CDR3 sequences, around 24% of them singletons. The data were also submitted as part of a second study, on T cells of mothers and their children.

The sequenced sample consisted of blood. The origin of the receptors is a boy between 10 and 17 years old in good health.

This rearrangement joins TRBV2 to TRBJ2-4; tentatively, D is TRBD1 or TRBD2 (5 bases each). The CDR3 has 14 amino acids. The germline V gene has CDR1 SNHLY and CDR2 FYNNEI. V lost 4 bases to trimming and J lost 4 bases, with 11 bases between them. CDR3 sequence (DNA): TGTGCCAGCAGTGGACAGAGGGTAAAAAACATTCAGTACTTC. This sequence encodes CASSGQRVKNIQYF.

The chain recombines TRBV20-1 with TRBJ2-2, with TRBD1 matching over 7 bases. The CDR3 loop spans 14 amino acids. In germline, CDR1 is DFQATT, CDR2 SNEGSKA (reference sequence). Trimming at V came to 3 bases and at J to 1 base, leaving 2 bases not matched to a gene. CDR3 in amino acids: CSARHRGNTGELFF. CDR3 nucleotide sequence: TGCAGTGCTAGGCACAGGGGGAACACCGGGGAGCTGTTTTTT.

This rearrangement joins TRBV29-1 to TRBJ1-1; 10 bases are shared with TRBD1. This CDR3 contains 14 residues. The J segment lost 6 bases and the V segment lost 6 bases, leaving 10 bases of the junction unmatched. Looked up from germline, CDR1 is SQVTM and CDR2 is ANQGSEA. The CDR3: CSVGTTGGSAEAFF. DNA of the CDR3: TGCAGCGTAGGTACGACAGGGGGCTCTGCTGAAGCTTTCTTT.

The rearrangement links TRBV20-1 to TRBJ2-3, with 9 bases matching TRBD2. V was clipped by 3 bases and J by 4 bases; unmatched bases: 11. The CDR3 has 16 amino acids. Germline lookup yields CDR1 DFQATT and CDR2 SNEGSKA (reference sequence). CDR3 coding DNA: TGCAGTGCTAGGCCCCCCTCTAGCGGGACGTCAGATACGCAGTATTTT. This translates into CSARPPSSGTSDTQYF.

The chain employs TRBV28 and TRBJ2-7, with D possibly being TRBD2 (6 bases). Looked up from germline, CDR1 is MDHEN and CDR2 is SYDVKM. V dropped 5 bases and J dropped 2 bases, with 13 bases sitting between them. The CDR3 extends over 14 amino acids. In DNA, the CDR3 is TGTGCCAGCAGTGGCGGGACCCTCCCCTACGAGCAGTACTTC. This sequence encodes CASSGGTLPYEQYF.

The J gene is TRBJ1-2, the V gene TRBV3-1, with a weak D call TRBD1 (5 bases). Germline CDR1 LGHDT, CDR2 YNNKEL (reference sequence). This CDR3 contains 16 residues. Deletions cut 0 bases from V and 4 bases from J, with 15 bases between. CDR3 amino acids: CASSQEWGSLVYGYTF. CDR3 coding DNA: TGTGCCAGCAGCCAAGAATGGGGCAGCCTCGTCTATGGCTACACCTTC. Full variable domain (remainder filled in from reference TRBV3-1 and TRBJ1-2): DTAVSQTPKYLVTQMGNDKSIKCEQNLGHDTMYWYKQDSKKFLKIMFSYNNKELIINETVPNRFSPKSPDKAHLNLHINSLELGDSAVYFCASSQEWGSLVYGYTFGSGTRLTVV.

This clonotype was recorded many times. V and J are TRBV3-1 and TRBJ2-1; D is tentatively TRBD1 or TRBD2 (6 bases each). Trimming removed 1 base from V and 4 bases from J, with 14 bases in between. The CDR3 sequence is 16 residues long. CDR1 is LGHDT and CDR2 is YNNKEL in the germline V gene (reference sequence). The CDR3 sequence is CASSQGVQGLYNEQFF. The CDR3 DNA is TGTGCCAGCAGCCAAGGGGTACAGGGACTTTACAATGAGCAGTTCTTC.

This clonotype was seen only a few times. CDR3 sequence: CASSLAGAANEQYF. The CDR3 DNA is TGCGCCAGCAGCTTGGCTGGTGCAGCCAACGAGCAGTACTTC. The chain couples TRBV5-1 to TRBJ2-7; D gene unclear. The CDR3 extends over 14 amino acids. The V and J ends lost 0 bases and 5 bases respectively, with 12 bases between them. Looked up from germline, CDR1 is SGHRS and CDR2 is YFSETQ.